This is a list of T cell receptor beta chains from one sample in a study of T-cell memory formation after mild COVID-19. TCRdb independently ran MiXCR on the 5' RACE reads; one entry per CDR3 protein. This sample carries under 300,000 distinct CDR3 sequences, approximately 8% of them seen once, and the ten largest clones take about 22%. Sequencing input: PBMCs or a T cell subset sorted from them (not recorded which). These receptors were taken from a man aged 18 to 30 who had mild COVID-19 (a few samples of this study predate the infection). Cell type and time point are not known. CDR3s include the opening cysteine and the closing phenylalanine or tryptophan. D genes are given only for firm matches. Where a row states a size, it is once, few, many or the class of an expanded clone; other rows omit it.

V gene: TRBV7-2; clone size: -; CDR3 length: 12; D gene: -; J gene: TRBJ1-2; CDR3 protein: CASSLGAGGYTF; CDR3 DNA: TGTGCCAGCAGCTTAGGGGCGGGTGGCTACACCTTC
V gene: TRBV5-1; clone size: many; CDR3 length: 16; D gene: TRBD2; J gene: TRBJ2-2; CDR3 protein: CASGGLAGASAGELFF; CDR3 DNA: TGCGCCAGCGGGGGACTAGCGGGGGCCTCTGCCGGGGAGCTGTTTTTT
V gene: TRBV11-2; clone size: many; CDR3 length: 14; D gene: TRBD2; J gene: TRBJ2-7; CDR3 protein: CASSPGLDPHEQYF; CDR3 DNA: TGTGCCAGCAGCCCGGGACTAGATCCTCACGAGCAGTACTTC
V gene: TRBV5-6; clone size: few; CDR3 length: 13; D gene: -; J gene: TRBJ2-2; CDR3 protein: CASSLGAPGELFF; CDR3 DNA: TGTGCCAGCAGCTTGGGGGCCCCCGGGGAGCTGTTTTTT
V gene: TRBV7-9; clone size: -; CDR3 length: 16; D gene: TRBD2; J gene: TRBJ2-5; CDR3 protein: CASSPRAGGNQETQYF; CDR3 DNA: TGTGCCAGCAGCCCACGAGCGGGGGGCAACCAAGAGACCCAGTACTTC
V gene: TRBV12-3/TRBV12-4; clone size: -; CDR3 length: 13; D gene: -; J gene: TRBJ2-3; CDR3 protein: CASSFNPTDTQYF; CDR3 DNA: TGTGCCAGCAGTTTTAACCCTACAGATACGCAGTATTTT
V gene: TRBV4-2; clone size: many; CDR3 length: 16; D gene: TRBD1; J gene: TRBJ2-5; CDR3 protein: CASSQDPGQFQETQYF; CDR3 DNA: TGTGCCAGCAGCCAGGACCCGGGACAGTTTCAAGAGACCCAGTACTTC
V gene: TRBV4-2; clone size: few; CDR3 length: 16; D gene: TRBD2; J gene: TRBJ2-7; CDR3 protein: CASSQGEGFGTYEQYF; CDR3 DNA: TGTGCCAGCAGCCAAGGGGAGGGTTTTGGAACCTACGAGCAGTACTTC
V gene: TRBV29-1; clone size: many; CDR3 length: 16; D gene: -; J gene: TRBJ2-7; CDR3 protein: CSVEGSDNSRDYEQYF; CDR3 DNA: TGCAGCGTTGAAGGGTCAGACAATTCCCGGGACTACGAGCAGTACTTC
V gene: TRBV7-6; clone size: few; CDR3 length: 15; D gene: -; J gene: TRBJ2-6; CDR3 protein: CASSQLVSGANVLTF; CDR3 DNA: TGTGCCAGCAGCCAATTGGTCTCTGGGGCCAACGTCCTGACTTTC
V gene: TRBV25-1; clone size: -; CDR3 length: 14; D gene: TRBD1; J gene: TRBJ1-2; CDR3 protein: CASSFWDSHYGYTF; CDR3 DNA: TGTGCCAGCAGTTTTTGGGACAGCCACTATGGCTACACCTTC
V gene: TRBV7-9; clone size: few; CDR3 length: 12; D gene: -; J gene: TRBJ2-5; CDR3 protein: CAFGPNQETQYF; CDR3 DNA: TGTGCCTTTGGACCGAACCAAGAGACCCAGTACTTC
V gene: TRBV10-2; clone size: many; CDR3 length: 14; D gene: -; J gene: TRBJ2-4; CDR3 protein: CASKGGLAKNIQYF; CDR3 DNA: TGCGCCAGCAAAGGAGGACTAGCCAAAAACATTCAGTACTTC
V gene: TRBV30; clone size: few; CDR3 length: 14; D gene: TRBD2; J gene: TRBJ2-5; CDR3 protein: CAWRNLGGKETQYF; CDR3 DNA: TGTGCCTGGAGAAATTTGGGAGGGAAAGAGACCCAGTACTTC
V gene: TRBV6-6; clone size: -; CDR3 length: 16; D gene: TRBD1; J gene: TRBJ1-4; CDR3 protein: CASSYDIRDRDEKLFF; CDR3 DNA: TGTGCCAGCAGTTACGATATCCGGGACAGGGATGAAAAACTGTTTTTT
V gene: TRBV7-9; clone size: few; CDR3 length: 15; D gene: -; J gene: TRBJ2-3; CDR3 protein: CASSLSGSNTDTQYF; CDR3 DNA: TGTGCCAGCAGCTTGTCGGGGTCCAACACAGATACGCAGTATTTT
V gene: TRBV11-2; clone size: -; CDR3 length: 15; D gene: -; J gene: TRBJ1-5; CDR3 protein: CASSLDYQGSQPQHF; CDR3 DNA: TGTGCCAGCAGCTTAGATTACCAGGGAAGTCAGCCCCAGCATTTT
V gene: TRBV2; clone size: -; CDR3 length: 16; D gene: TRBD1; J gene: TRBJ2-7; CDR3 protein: CASSGIVWTGGREQYF; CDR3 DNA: TGTGCCAGCAGTGGGATTGTTTGGACAGGGGGACGGGAGCAGTACTTC
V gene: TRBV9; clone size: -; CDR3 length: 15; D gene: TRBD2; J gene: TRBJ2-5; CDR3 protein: CASSVELSGGETQYF; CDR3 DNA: TGTGCCAGCAGCGTAGAGCTTAGCGGGGGTGAGACCCAGTACTTC
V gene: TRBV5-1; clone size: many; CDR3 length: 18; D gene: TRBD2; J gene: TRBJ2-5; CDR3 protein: CASSFDPSGGAFAQTQYF; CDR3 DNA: TGCGCCAGCAGCTTCGATCCTAGCGGGGGGGCATTCGCGCAGACCCAGTACTTC
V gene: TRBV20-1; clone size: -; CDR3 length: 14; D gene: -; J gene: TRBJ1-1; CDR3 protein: CSAVTGTANTEAFF; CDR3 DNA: TGCAGTGCAGTTACCGGGACCGCGAACACTGAAGCTTTCTTT
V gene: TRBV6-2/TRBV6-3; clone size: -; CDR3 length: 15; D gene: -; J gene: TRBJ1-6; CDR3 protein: CASSYSSGYNSPLHF; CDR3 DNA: TGTGCCAGCAGTTACTCGAGCGGTTATAATTCACCCCTCCACTTT
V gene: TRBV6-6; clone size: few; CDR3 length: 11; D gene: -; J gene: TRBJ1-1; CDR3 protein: CASSYFIEAFF; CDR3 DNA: TGTGCCAGCAGTTACTTCATTGAAGCTTTCTTT